A selection of T cell receptor beta chains follows, all from one sample in a study of T cells after yellow fever vaccination. MiXCR was run by TCRdb on the 5' RACE reads, yielding one entry per CDR3 protein. The sample lists some 500,000 distinct CDR3 sequences, about 13% occurring once. The material sequenced was PBMCs, taken on the day of the yellow fever booster vaccination. These receptors all stem from a man aged 30-40 years who received the YFV17D yellow fever vaccine. Both conserved end residues are part of each CDR3. A D gene is named only where the DNA matches it firmly. A row's size may be missing; if present it is once, few, many or a size class.

J | size | V | D | length | DNA | CDR3
TRBJ1-1 | NA | TRBV19 | TRBD1 | 13 | TGTGCCAGTAGTAGAAACAGGGGGCATGAAGCTTTCTTT | CASSRNRGHEAFF
TRBJ2-2 | NA | TRBV14 | TRBD1 | 16 | TGTGCCAGCAGCCCGACCGGGACAGGGAACACCGGGGAGCTGTTTTTT | CASSPTGTGNTGELFF
TRBJ2-3 | few | TRBV5-1 | NA | 16 | TGCGCCAGCAGCTTGGAGCCGTCGCGGTCCACAGATACGCAGTATTTT | CASSLEPSRSTDTQYF
TRBJ1-1 | few | TRBV20-1 | NA | 13 | TGCAGTGCTAGAAGGGCAGGAGGCACTGAAGCTTTCTTT | CSARRAGGTEAFF
TRBJ2-5 | many | TRBV9 | TRBD2 | 14 | TGTGCCAGCAGCCCTCCCACGGGAGGGGAGACCCAGTACTTC | CASSPPTGGETQYF
TRBJ2-3 | NA | TRBV20-1 | TRBD2 | 15 | TGCAGTGCTAAGGATCCTAGCGGGAGGAGAGATACGCAGTATTTT | CSAKDPSGRRDTQYF
TRBJ2-3 | NA | TRBV29-1 | TRBD2 | 12 | TGCAGCGAAAGCGGGAGTACAGATACGCAGTATTTT | CSESGSTDTQYF
TRBJ2-3 | NA | TRBV29-1 | TRBD2 | 16 | TGCAGCGTTGAGCCTAGCGGGAGTTCTAGCACAGATACGCAGTATTTT | CSVEPSGSSSTDTQYF
TRBJ2-2 | NA | TRBV25-1 | NA | 17 | TGTGCCAGCAGTGAGGCCAGGGGGGGAGGCCGCACCGGGGAGCTGTTTTTT | CASSEARGGGRTGELFF
TRBJ1-2 | NA | TRBV20-1 | NA | 12 | TGCAGTGCTAGATTCGTGGGGTACGAGTACACCTTC | CSARFVGYEYTF
TRBJ1-4 | few | TRBV4-3 | TRBD1 | 18 | TGCGCCAGCAGCCAAGATGGTCCGGGACAGGATCAGAACGAAAAACTGTTTTTT | CASSQDGPGQDQNEKLFF
TRBJ2-7 | NA | TRBV6-5 | TRBD1 | 17 | TGTGCCAGCAGTTACGGGACTTGGGACAGGGGAGGCTACGAGCAGTACTTC | CASSYGTWDRGGYEQYF
TRBJ2-1 | few | TRBV29-1 | TRBD2 | 13 | TGCAGCTCGAGCGGGGGCTCCTACAATGAGCAGTTCTTC | CSSSGGSYNEQFF
TRBJ2-1 | NA | TRBV7-2 | TRBD1 | 16 | TGTGCCAGCAGCTTAGGGGGTTCAGGGGGCCTCAATGAGCAGTTCTTC | CASSLGGSGGLNEQFF
TRBJ2-7 | few | TRBV23-1 | NA | 19 | TGCGCCAACATGGGGGGGGAGTTTATGGGACACCGTCCCTCCTACGAGCAGTACTTC | CANMGGEFMGHRPSYEQYF
TRBJ2-1 | many | TRBV4-3 | NA | 13 | TGCGCCAGCAGCCAACGGGCGGGATTTGTACAGTTCTTC | CASSQRAGFVQFF